These T cell receptor beta chains were read from a single sample in a study of OX40 agonist ivuxolimab in advanced cancers. Produced via immunoSEQ multiplex PCR; TCRdb's table is partial and in-frame only. The data show approximately 17,000 clones, about 82% seen once. The specimen was CD4+ or CD8+ T cells sorted from blood, collected in a trial of the OX40 agonist ivuxolimab. The receptor source for this set is an adult with an advanced solid tumor such as melanoma, head and neck, liver or kidney cancer. The CDR3 runs from the conserved cysteine through the conserved F or W. D genes are given only for firm matches. Only some rows state a clone size, as once, few, many or a class for expanded clones.

V	size	J	D	DNA	CDR3
TRBV19	-	TRBJ1-2	-	TGTGCCAGTAGTCAAGGCTATGGCTACACCTTC	CASSQGYGYTF
TRBV7-9	-	TRBJ1-4	-	TGTGCCGTTACCTACAGTGCAACTAATGAAAAACTGTTTTTT	CAVTYSATNEKLFF
TRBV2	-	TRBJ1-2	TRBD1	TGTGCCAGCAACACCAGGGACAGGGTGCATGGCTACACCTTC	CASNTRDRVHGYTF
TRBV5-1	-	TRBJ1-1	-	TGCGCCAGCAGGGAGAACACTGAAGCTTTCTTT	CASRENTEAFF
TRBV30	-	TRBJ1-1	-	TGTGCCTGGAGTGCCGGTGAGGGGTCGGTCACTGAAGCTTTCTTT	CAWSAGEGSVTEAFF
TRBV5-1	-	TRBJ2-2	-	TGCGCCAGCAGCTTGATCACTACAAGCACCGGGGAGCTGTTTTTT	CASSLITTSTGELFF
TRBV5-6	once	TRBJ2-7	TRBD1	TGTGCCAGCAGAGAATATGTTGGGACAGGCGATTATTACTCCTACGAGCAGTACTTC	CASREYVGTGDYYSYEQYF
TRBV6-1	-	TRBJ1-1	-	TGTGCCAGCAGTGATTTCCTGGAGACTGAAGCTTTCTTT	CASSDFLETEAFF
TRBV9	-	TRBJ2-2	TRBD2	TGTGCCAGCAGCGTGACTAGCGGCAACACCGGGGAGCTGTTTTTT	CASSVTSGNTGELFF
TRBV5-1	-	TRBJ2-5	TRBD1	TGCGCCAGCGACACAGGGGCAGGAGAGACCCAGTACTTC	CASDTGAGETQYF
TRBV4-1	-	TRBJ2-1	TRBD2	TGCGCCAGCAGTTACCGACTAGCGGGGGAGAATGAGCAGTTCTTC	CASSYRLAGENEQFF
TRBV30	once	TRBJ2-7	-	TGTGCCTGGAGTCTTCGGCAGTCCTACGAGCAGTACTTC	CAWSLRQSYEQYF
TRBV2	once	TRBJ1-1	-	TGTGCCAGCAGCCCGATGGGGCCCGTGGGCACTGAAGCTTTCTTT	CASSPMGPVGTEAFF
TRBV7-8	-	TRBJ1-5	-	TGTGCCAGCAGCTTAGCAAGGAATAGCAATCAGCCCCAGCATTTT	CASSLARNSNQPQHF
TRBV5-1	once	TRBJ2-2	TRBD2	TGCGCCAGCACTAAACTTATGACTAGCGGGGGTATGAACACCGGGGAGCTGTTTTTT	CASTKLMTSGGMNTGELFF
TRBV2	few	TRBJ2-5	-	TGTGCCAGCAGTGGGACAAGGGCTAGGGAGACCCAGTACTTC	CASSGTRARETQYF
TRBV6-5	-	TRBJ1-1	TRBD1	TGTGCCAGCAGTTTGGGTCGACAGGGAGCTGAAGCTTTCTTT	CASSLGRQGAEAFF
TRBV6-4	-	TRBJ1-3	-	TGTGCCAGCAGTGAGGGGGAAAGCTCTGGAAACACCATATATTTT	CASSEGESSGNTIYF
TRBV18	few	TRBJ2-2	-	TGTGCCAGCTCACCCGCAGGGAGCAACACCGGGGAGCTGTTTTTT	CASSPAGSNTGELFF
TRBV21-1	-	TRBJ2-3	-	TGTGCCAGCAGCAAGGAACAACAAGCCTCTAGCACAGATACGCAGTATTTT	CASSKEQQASSTDTQYF
TRBV15	-	TRBJ2-1	-	TGTGCCACCAGCAGAGATCTTCCTGCAAGATCCTACAATGAGCAGTTCTTC	CATSRDLPARSYNEQFF
TRBV18	-	TRBJ2-7	-	TGTGCCAGCTCACAAAGACAGGACGCCTACGAGCAGTACTTC	CASSQRQDAYEQYF
TRBV7-9	-	TRBJ2-1	TRBD2	TGTGCCAGCAGCCCACCCGGGACTAGCGGGAGGGCCACTGAGCAGTTCTTC	CASSPPGTSGRATEQFF
TRBV11-3	-	TRBJ1-1	TRBD1	TGTGCCAGCAGCTCACAGGGGGGGAATGAAGCTTTCTTT	CASSSQGGNEAFF
TRBV19	few	TRBJ1-1	TRBD1	TGTGCCAGCCTCGAACAGGGGCGAGGCACTGAAGCTTTCTTT	CASLEQGRGTEAFF
TRBV6-6	-	TRBJ1-6	-	TGTGCCAGCAGCCCTGGGGCCTTTAATTCACCCCTCCACTTT	CASSPGAFNSPLHF
TRBV10-3	-	TRBJ1-2	-	TGTGCCATCAGTGACGGCGGGACTGGCTACACCTTC	CAISDGGTGYTF
TRBV7-6	-	TRBJ2-5	-	TGTGCCAGCAGCCCCCGTCTAGAGACCCAGTACTTC	CASSPRLETQYF
TRBV6-5	-	TRBJ1-2	-	TGTGCCAGCAGTTACGGGGGCTACTATGGCTACACCTTC	CASSYGGYYGYTF
TRBV5-1	-	TRBJ1-4	-	TGCGCCAGCAGCTTGGCCGGCTGGGGGGAGGAAAAACTGTTTTTT	CASSLAGWGEEKLFF
TRBV5-6	-	TRBJ1-1	-	TGTGCCAGCAGCGATGTCGGAACTGAAGCTTTCTTT	CASSDVGTEAFF
TRBV4-1	-	TRBJ1-4	-	TGCGCCAGCAGCCAAGGGGTGTTAGGTCTTAATTCGGAAGGAAAACTGTTTTTT	CASSQGVLGLNSEGKLFF
TRBV7-8	-	TRBJ1-2	-	TGTGCCAGCAGCTCCTCCGGGGAGGGGTGGGACTATGGCTACACCTTC	CASSSSGEGWDYGYTF
TRBV11-3	-	TRBJ2-3	-	TGTGCCAGCAGCTTAGGACTAGCAGATACGCAGTATTTT	CASSLGLADTQYF
TRBV18	few	TRBJ2-5	-	TGTGCCAGCTCACGTCAGTTCGCGGGGGAGACCCAGTACTTC	CASSRQFAGETQYF